The 32 T cell receptor beta chains below all came from one sample that was sequenced in a study of Ad26.COV2.S vaccination and SARS-CoV-2 variants. Noted treatment: around 19 received Ad26.COV2.S at low or high dose, single or two shots; 5 received placebo; per-sample allocation not given. Samples analyzed were those drawn on day 63 after the first vaccine or placebo injection. Sequencing was performed with immunoSEQ multiplex PCR; in TCRdb, only in-frame clones are kept and a portion is missing. The sample records about 380,000 clones, approximately 83% being singletons. The specimen comprised peripheral blood, sampled in a trial of Ad26.COV2.S vaccine versus placebo. All receptors derive from a person aged 18-65 years who received the Ad26.COV2.S COVID-19 vaccine or a placebo.

The chain has TRBV9 and TRBJ2-1, with 12 bases identical to TRBD2. The germline gives CDR1 SGDLS, CDR2 YYNGEE. With V trimmed by 4 bases and J by 9 bases, 11 bases remained unmatched. This CDR3 contains 16 residues. The CDR3 DNA follows: TGTGCCAGCAGCCCCCACTCTAGCGGGAGGGATGCTGAGCAGTTCTTC. Protein product: CASSPHSSGRDAEQFF.

The V and J genes are TRBV7-9 and TRBJ2-7, with D perhaps matching TRBD2 (6 bases). CDR3 length equals 14 residues. With 5 bases removed from V and 5 bases from J, the gap between germline ends came to 16 bases. CDR1 and CDR2 from the germline V gene are SEHNR and FQNEAQ (reference sequence). The CDR3 protein is CASSQRGSVDEQYF. CDR3 DNA sequence: TGTGCCAGCAGCCAACGGGGGAGCGTAGACGAGCAGTACTTC.

This clone was detected only once. The chain employs TRBV6-5 and TRBJ1-1; D call uncertain. Germline V gene lookup returns CDR1 MNHEY and CDR2 SVGAGI. The CDR3 runs to 15 residues. Trimming took 6 bases from V and 3 from J, leaving 17 bases between them. CDR3 amino acids: CASSAIRLPDTEAFF. Here the CDR3 DNA reads TGTGCCAGCAGCGCTATCCGACTTCCCGACACTGAAGCTTTCTTT.

V and J are TRBV5-4 and TRBJ1-1; 7 bases fit TRBD1. The CDR3 contains 15 residues. The V and J ends lost 0 bases and 0 bases, in that order; junction bases with no gene match: 2. Germline CDR1 reads SGHNT; CDR2 reads YYREEE (reference sequence). DNA for the CDR3: TGTGCCAGCAGCTTGGCAGGGACAGTGAACACTGAAGCTTTCTTT. Translation gives CASSLAGTVNTEAFF.

CDR3 bases: TGCGCCAGCAATCCCGGTTCCTACAATGAGCAGTTCTTC. The encoded protein is CASNPGSYNEQFF. This chain links TRBV5-1 with TRBJ2-1, with D unclear. Germline V gene sequence: CDR1 SGHRS, CDR2 YFSETQ. V lost 6 bases, J lost 1 base, and 8 bases lay in between. This CDR3 is built from 13 residues.

The DNA of the CDR3 is TGCGCCAGCAGCCGGGGACAGGGGGCATCTGAAGCTTTCTTT. It encodes CASSRGQGASEAFF. V is TRBV4-1 and J is TRBJ1-1, with TRBD1 identical over 12 bases. The length of the CDR3 is 14 residues. V lost 4 bases to trimming and J lost 6 bases; unmatched junction nucleotides: 3. Germline V gene data show CDR1 as MGHRA and CDR2 as YSYEKL.

The chain is built from TRBV19 and TRBJ2-6, with D uncertain. Germline assignment: CDR1 LNHDA and CDR2 SQIVND (reference sequence). Trimming shortened V by 5 bases and J by 0 bases, and 5 bases separated the two germline ends. This CDR3 has 14 residues. The CDR3 loop is CASSGNSGANVLTF. CDR3 nucleotides: TGTGCCAGTAGTGGTAACTCTGGGGCCAACGTCCTGACTTTC.

The rearrangement links TRBV18 to TRBJ2-7, with 9 bases matching TRBD1. CDR1 is KGHSH, CDR2 LQKENI, per germline. V shed 3 bases and J 3 bases; nucleotides not matched to a gene: 6. The CDR3 is 15 amino acids. CDR3: CASSPSTGGDYEQYF. The CDR3 bases are TGTGCCAGCTCACCGTCGACAGGGGGAGACTACGAGCAGTACTTC. The entire variable domain, with the rest obtained from reference TRBV18 and TRBJ2-7, is as follows: NAGVMQNPRHLVRRRGQEARLRCSPMKGHSHVYWYRQLPEEGLKFMVYLQKENIIDESGMPKERFSAEFPKEGPSILRIQQVVRGDSAAYFCASSPSTGGDYEQYFGPGTRLTVT.

The rearrangement joins TRBV2 to TRBJ2-1, with a possible D match to TRBD2 (6 bases). The CDR3 sequence is 19 residues long. The V gene's germline CDR1 is SNHLY and CDR2 FYNNEI. The V and J ends lost 10 bases and 2 bases respectively, with 30 bases between them. The CDR3 region has the DNA TGTGCCATCCGCCGCGGGGTAGCGTCGGAGGAAGTCACCTACAATGAGCAGTTCTTC. Protein sequence: CAIRRGVASEEVTYNEQFF.

The chain recombines TRBV6-6 with TRBJ1-1; 7 bases match TRBD1. V dropped 5 bases and J dropped 7; count of bases not matched to a gene: 10. Looked up from germline, CDR1 is MNHNY and CDR2 is SVGAGI (reference sequence). This CDR3 has 14 amino acids. The CDR3 sequence is CASSDPPGQIEAFF. In DNA, the CDR3 is TGTGCCAGCAGTGACCCGCCGGGACAGATTGAAGCTTTCTTT.

The rearrangement joins TRBV18 to TRBJ1-3, with D perhaps matching TRBD1 (5 bases). This CDR3 is built from 15 residues. V was clipped by 3 bases and J by 0 bases, with 9 bases between them. Germline V CDR1 and CDR2: KGHSH, LQKENI. In DNA form, the CDR3 reads TGTGCCAGCTCACCCATTACAGGCTCTGGAAACACCATATATTTT. It is translated as CASSPITGSGNTIYF.

This clone was recorded once. The CDR3 protein is CASSSQGGANVLTF. Written as DNA, the CDR3 is TGTGCCAGCTCGTCCCAGGGGGGGGCCAACGTCCTGACTTTC. The chain links TRBV18 to TRBJ2-6; D possibly corresponds to TRBD1 (6 bases). The CDR3 is made up of 14 amino acids. Germline CDR1 is KGHSH and CDR2 is LQKENI. Trimming removed 6 bases from V and 4 bases from J, with 10 bases in between.

The chain recombines TRBV4-1 with TRBJ1-1; D gene unclear. Germline CDR1 reads MGHRA; CDR2 reads YSYEKL. The CDR3 is 16 amino acids. V was trimmed by 1 base and J by 0 bases, leaving 12 bases between them. The DNA for the CDR3 is TGCGCCAGCAGCCAAGGGAGGGCCGGAATGAACACTGAAGCTTTCTTT. This sequence encodes CASSQGRAGMNTEAFF.

The chain employs TRBV19 and TRBJ1-2, with D perhaps TRBD1 (5 bases). Germline V CDR1 and CDR2: LNHDA, SQIVND (reference sequence). Trimming took off 6 bases at V and 4 bases at J, with 12 bases between the two ends. CDR3 length equals 13 residues. The CDR3 protein is CASSPGTSYGYTF. CDR3 DNA: TGTGCCAGTAGCCCAGGGACCTCCTATGGCTACACCTTC.

The chain recombines TRBV14 with TRBJ1-2, with 10 nucleotides matching TRBD1. V lost 3 bases and J lost 4; bases outside the gene matches: 8. CDR3 length equals 16 residues. The germline CDR1 and CDR2 sequences are SGHDN and FVKESK. CDR3 sequence reads: CASSHLDRGRGYGYTF. The CDR3 DNA sequence: TGTGCCAGCAGCCATCTTGACAGGGGGCGCGGCTATGGCTACACCTTC.

CDR3 bases: TGTGCCAGTAACAGACAGGGAAATAGCAATCAGCCCCAGCATTTT. This codes for CASNRQGNSNQPQHF. This sequence joins TRBV19 and TRBJ1-5; 7 bases match TRBD1. The germline V gene encodes CDR1 LNHDA and CDR2 SQIVND (reference sequence). The CDR3 totals 15 residues. V was pared by 7 bases and J by 0 bases, with 6 bases of the junction left unmatched.

This clone was counted a few times. The chain has TRBV5-4 and TRBJ1-1; TRBD1 matches 7 bases. This CDR3 region has 15 residues. Unmatched junction bases numbered 8, after V lost 2 bases and J lost 4 bases. Germline V gene lookup returns CDR1 SGHNT and CDR2 YYREEE (reference sequence). For the CDR3, the DNA is TGTGCCAGCAGCTTCCAGACAGGGACGAGCACTGAAGCTTTCTTT. Translating it yields CASSFQTGTSTEAFF.

The chain joins TRBV7-2 to TRBJ2-5; no definite D call. Trimming removed 1 base at V and 5 bases at J, with 14 bases between. Looked up from germline, CDR1 is SGHTA and CDR2 is FQGNSA. The CDR3 has 15 residues. CDR3 DNA: TGTGCCAGCAGCTTAGATCAGATTTTCCCGGAGACCCAGTACTTC. Its protein product is CASSLDQIFPETQYF.

The V call is TRBV12-5, the J call TRBJ1-1; no reliable D call. Deletions cut 6 bases from V and 3 bases from J, with 8 bases between. This CDR3 has 12 residues. Germline CDR1 LGHNT, CDR2 FRNRAP. The CDR3, as DNA: TGTGCTAGTGGGCAGGAGTACACTGAAGCTTTCTTT. Translating it yields CASGQEYTEAFF. The full variable domain, rest sourced from reference TRBV12-5 and TRBJ1-1, is DARVTQTPRHKVTEMGQEVTMRCQPILGHNTVFWYRQTMMQGLELLAYFRNRAPLDDSGMPKDRFSAEMPDATLATLKIQPSEPRDSAVYFCASGQEYTEAFFGQGTRLTVV.

This rearrangement joins TRBV7-9 to TRBJ2-4; D unclear. The germline V gene encodes CDR1 SEHNR and CDR2 FQNEAQ (reference sequence). CDR3 length: 12 amino acids. The V and J ends lost 7 bases and 8 bases respectively, with 12 bases between them. The CDR3 sequence: CASTGDGDIQYF. CDR3 bases: TGTGCCAGCACTGGGGATGGAGACATTCAGTACTTC. Complete variable domain (other parts from reference TRBV7-9 and TRBJ2-4): DTGVSQNPRHKITKRGQNVTFRCDPISEHNRLYWYRQTLGQGPEFLTYFQNEAQLEKSRLLSDRFSAERPKGSFSTLEIQRTEQGDSAMYLCASTGDGDIQYFGAGTRLSVL.

The chain employs TRBV2 and TRBJ2-3; 9 bases match TRBD2. J gave up 3 bases and V 7 bases, and 5 bases lay outside the gene matches. Germline V gene data show CDR1 as SNHLY and CDR2 as FYNNEI. The CDR3 length is 14 residues. CDR3 sequence: CASNSGRSTDTQYF. The CDR3 DNA is TGTGCCAGCAATAGCGGGAGATCGACAGATACGCAGTATTTT.

This clone was found a few times. Other nucleotide sequences in the sample specify the same CDR3. The V gene is TRBV14, the J gene TRBJ1-6; D remains ambiguous. V shed 1 base and J shed 7 bases, with 8 bases lying between them. This CDR3 is 14 amino acids long. Germline CDR1 and CDR2: SGHDN and FVKESK. CDR3 region: CASSQGRQNSPLHF. The CDR3 DNA reads TGTGCCAGCAGCCAAGGTCGACAAAATTCACCCCTCCACTTT.

V and J are TRBV18 and TRBJ2-1; D is possibly TRBD1 or TRBD2 (5 bases each). Germline V gene sequence: CDR1 KGHSH, CDR2 LQKENI. V gave up 6 bases and J gave up 10 bases, with 16 bases separating them. This CDR3 has 13 residues. The CDR3 region has the DNA TGTGCCAGCTCTTCGGGACGTAAGGCAGAGCAGTTCTTC. Amino acid sequence: CASSSGRKAEQFF.

The J gene is TRBJ2-3, the V gene TRBV29-1, with D uncertain. Trimming shortened V by 1 base and J by 1 base, and 27 bases separated the two germline ends. The CDR3 runs 20 residues. Germline V gene sequence: CDR1 SQVTM, CDR2 ANQGSEA. The CDR3 loop is CSVEGYDPRHATEGTDTQYF. In DNA form, the CDR3 reads TGCAGCGTTGAAGGGTACGACCCGCGTCATGCTACTGAAGGCACAGATACGCAGTATTTT.

This sequence joins TRBV10-3 and TRBJ1-2, with D perhaps TRBD1 (5 bases). Germline loops: CDR1 ENHRY, CDR2 SYGVKD. This CDR3 comprises 15 residues. Trimming left V 3 bases short and J 1 base short, with 12 bases between. The DNA for the CDR3 is TGTGCCATCAGTGATACGAGACAGTTTAACTATGGCTACACCTTC. Amino acid sequence: CAISDTRQFNYGYTF.

The V call is TRBV6-2 or TRBV6-3, the J call TRBJ2-3; TRBD2 agrees at 7 bases. J lost 3 bases, V lost 2 bases, and 2 bases had no gene match. CDR3 length equals 14 residues. CDR1 is MNHEY and CDR2 is SVGEGT in the germline V gene. This CDR3 is CASSYRGETDTQYF. The CDR3 coding sequence is TGTGCCAGCAGTTACCGGGGGGAAACAGATACGCAGTATTTT.

This rearrangement joins TRBV7-3 to TRBJ2-3, with D perhaps TRBD2 (5 bases). V lost 4 bases, J lost 3 bases, and 8 bases lay in between. The CDR3 consists of 13 residues. The germline CDR1 and CDR2 sequences are SGHTA and FQGTGA. The DNA of the CDR3 is TGTGCCAGCAGCTCCCCGGGGACAGATACGCAGTATTTT. Its translation is CASSSPGTDTQYF.

The chain has TRBV19 and TRBJ2-1; TRBD1 aligns across 8 bases. The ends lost 3 bases at V and 8 bases at J; junction bases unmatched: 9. The V gene's germline CDR1 is LNHDA and CDR2 SQIVND (reference sequence). There are 15 residues in the CDR3. CDR3 nucleotides: TGTGCCAGTAGTATGATGCAGGGGGCTGGCCATGAGCAGTTCTTC. Protein sequence: CASSMMQGAGHEQFF. The complete variable domain, with remaining parts taken from reference TRBV19 and TRBJ2-1, reads DGGITQSPKYLFRKEGQNVTLSCEQNLNHDAMYWYRQDPGQGLRLIYYSQIVNDFQKGDIAEGYSVSREKKESFPLTVTSAQKNPTAFYLCASSMMQGAGHEQFFGPGTRLTVL.

This clone was counted once. CDR3 sequence reads: CASSSMQRDEKLFF. The CDR3 coding sequence is TGCGCCAGCAGCTCAATGCAAAGGGATGAAAAACTGTTTTTT. This chain connects TRBV4-1 to TRBJ1-4; no clear D gene. The germline V and J ends were trimmed by 5 bases and 6 bases, with 13 bases remaining between them. CDR3 length equals 14 residues. Germline lookup yields CDR1 MGHRA and CDR2 YSYEKL.

The gene calls are TRBV3-1 (or the pseudogene TRBV3-2) and TRBJ2-1; 11 bases line up with TRBD2. The V segment lost 6 bases and the J segment 3 bases; nucleotides outside the gene matches: 10. CDR1 is LGHDT, CDR2 YNNKEL, per germline (reference sequence). This CDR3 is built from 17 residues. The CDR3 coding sequence is TGTGCCAGCAGTCTAGGACTAGCGGGCGACTTCTACAATGAGCAGTTCTTC. It yields the protein CASSLGLAGDFYNEQFF.

CDR3 residues: CASSVPPTGETQYF. The CDR3 bases are TGTGCCAGCAGCGTCCCCCCGACCGGGGAGACCCAGTACTTC. The rearrangement uses TRBV9 and TRBJ2-5, with no clear D. This CDR3 contains 14 residues. Germline values: CDR1 SGDLS, CDR2 YYNGEE. Trimming left V 2 bases short and J 5 bases short, with 13 bases between. Supplemented by reference TRBV9 and TRBJ2-5, the full variable domain reads DSGVTQTPKHLITATGQRVTLRCSPRSGDLSVYWYQQSLDQGLQFLIQYYNGEERAKGNILERFSAQQFPDLHSELNLSSLELGDSALYFCASSVPPTGETQYFGPGTRLLVL.

The J gene is TRBJ1-2, the V gene TRBV29-1; D unclear. The V and J ends lost 3 bases and 5 bases respectively, with 10 bases between them. This CDR3 region has 12 residues. The germline gives CDR1 SQVTM, CDR2 ANQGSEA. As DNA, the CDR3 is TGCAGCGTTGACCTCCTGGGGTATGGCTACACCTTC. Encoded protein: CSVDLLGYGYTF.